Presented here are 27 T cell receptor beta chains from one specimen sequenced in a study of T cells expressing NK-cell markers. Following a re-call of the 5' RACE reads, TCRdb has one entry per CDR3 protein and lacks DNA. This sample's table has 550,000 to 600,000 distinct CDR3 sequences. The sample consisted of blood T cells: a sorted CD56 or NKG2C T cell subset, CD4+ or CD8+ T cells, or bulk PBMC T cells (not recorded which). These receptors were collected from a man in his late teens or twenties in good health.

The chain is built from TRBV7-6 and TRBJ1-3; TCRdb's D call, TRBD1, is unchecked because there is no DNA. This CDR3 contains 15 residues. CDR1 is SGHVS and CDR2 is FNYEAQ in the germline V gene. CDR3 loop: CASSLVGGSGNTIYF.

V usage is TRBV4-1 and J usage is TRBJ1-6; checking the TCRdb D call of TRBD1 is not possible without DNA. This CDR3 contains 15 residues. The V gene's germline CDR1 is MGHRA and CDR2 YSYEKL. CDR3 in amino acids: CASSPWEGLNSPLHF.

Here the CDR3 reads CASSSSDSTQYF. The gene calls are TRBV7-3 and TRBJ2-3. Germline V gene sequence: CDR1 SGHTA, CDR2 FQGTGA. CDR3 length: 12 amino acids.

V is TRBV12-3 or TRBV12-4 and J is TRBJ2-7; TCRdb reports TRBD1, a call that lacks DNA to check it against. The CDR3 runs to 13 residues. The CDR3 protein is CASSPYDEGQQYF.

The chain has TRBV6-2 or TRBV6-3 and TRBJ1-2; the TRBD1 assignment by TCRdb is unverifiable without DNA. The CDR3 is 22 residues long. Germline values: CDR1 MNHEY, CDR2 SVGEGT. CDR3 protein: CASSYPTGTGMHVGPADYGYTF.

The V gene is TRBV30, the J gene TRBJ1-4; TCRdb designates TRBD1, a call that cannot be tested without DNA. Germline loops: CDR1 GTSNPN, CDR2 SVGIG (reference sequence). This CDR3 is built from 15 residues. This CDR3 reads CAITGIASTNEKLFF.

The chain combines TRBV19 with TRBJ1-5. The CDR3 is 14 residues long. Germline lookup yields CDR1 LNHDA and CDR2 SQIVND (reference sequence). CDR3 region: CASSILADNQPQHF. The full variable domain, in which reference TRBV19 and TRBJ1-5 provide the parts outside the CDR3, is DGGITQSPKYLFRKEGQNVTLSCEQNLNHDAMYWYRQDPGQGLRLIYYSQIVNDFQKGDIAEGYSVSREKKESFPLTVTSAQKNPTAFYLCASSILADNQPQHFGDGTRLSIL.

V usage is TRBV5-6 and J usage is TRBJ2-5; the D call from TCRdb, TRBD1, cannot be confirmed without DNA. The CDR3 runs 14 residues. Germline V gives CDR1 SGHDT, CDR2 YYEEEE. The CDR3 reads CASSPGVIQETQYF.

The CDR3 spells CASSRPRVSGPDTQYF. This chain links TRBV6-1 with TRBJ2-3; TCRdb lists TRBD1, though no DNA is available to test this call. Per the germline V gene, CDR1 is MNHNS and CDR2 is SASEGT. The CDR3 sequence is 16 residues long.

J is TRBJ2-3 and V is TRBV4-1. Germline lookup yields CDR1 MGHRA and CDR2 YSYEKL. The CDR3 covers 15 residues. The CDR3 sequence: CASSPGSTSSGTQYF.

The chain's CDR3 is CASSLEEDTQYF. The chain combines TRBV11-2 with TRBJ2-3. The CDR3 totals 12 residues. Germline values: CDR1 SGHAT, CDR2 FQNNGV.

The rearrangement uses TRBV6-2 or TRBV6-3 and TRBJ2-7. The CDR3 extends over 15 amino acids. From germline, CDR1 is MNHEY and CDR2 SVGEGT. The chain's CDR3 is CASRPSLQPLYEQYF.

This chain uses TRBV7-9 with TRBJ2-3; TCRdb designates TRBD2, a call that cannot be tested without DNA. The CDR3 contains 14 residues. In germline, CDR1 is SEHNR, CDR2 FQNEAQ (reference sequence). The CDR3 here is CASSFEGVSDTQYF.

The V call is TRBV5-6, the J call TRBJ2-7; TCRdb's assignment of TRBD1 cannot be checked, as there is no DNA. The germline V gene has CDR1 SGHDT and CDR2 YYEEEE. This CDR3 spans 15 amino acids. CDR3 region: CASSFWQGQTYEQYF.

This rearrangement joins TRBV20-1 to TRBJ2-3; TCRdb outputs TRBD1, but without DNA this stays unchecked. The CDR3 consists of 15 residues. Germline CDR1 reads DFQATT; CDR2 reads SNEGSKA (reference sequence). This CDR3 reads CSAGKTGPGADTQYF.

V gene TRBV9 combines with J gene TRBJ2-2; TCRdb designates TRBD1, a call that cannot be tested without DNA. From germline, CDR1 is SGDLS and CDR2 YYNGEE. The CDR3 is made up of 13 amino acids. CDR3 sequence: CASSDQGSRELFF.

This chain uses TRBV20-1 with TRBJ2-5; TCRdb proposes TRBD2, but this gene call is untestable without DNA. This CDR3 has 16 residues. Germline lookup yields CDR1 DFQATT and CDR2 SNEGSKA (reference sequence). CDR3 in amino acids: CSAKETSGSHWETQYF.

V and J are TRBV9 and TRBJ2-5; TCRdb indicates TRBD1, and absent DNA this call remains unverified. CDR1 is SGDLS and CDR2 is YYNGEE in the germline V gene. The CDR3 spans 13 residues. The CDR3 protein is CASSYRGSQTQYF.

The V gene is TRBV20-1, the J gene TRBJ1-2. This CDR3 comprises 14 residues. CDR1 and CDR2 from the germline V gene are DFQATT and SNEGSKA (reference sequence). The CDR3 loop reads CSAPQELPNYGYTF.

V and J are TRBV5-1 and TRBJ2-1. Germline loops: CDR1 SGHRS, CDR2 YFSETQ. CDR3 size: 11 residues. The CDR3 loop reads CASSLAREQFF. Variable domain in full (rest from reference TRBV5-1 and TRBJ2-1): KAGVTQTPRYLIKTRGQQVTLSCSPISGHRSVSWYQQTPGQGLQFLFEYFSETQRNKGNFPGRFSGRQFSNSRSEMNVSTLELGDSALYLCASSLAREQFFGPGTRLTVL.

CDR3 sequence: CASRAWAGAAYNEQFF. The rearrangement joins TRBV7-9 to TRBJ2-1; TCRdb names TRBD1, which stays unverified in the absence of DNA. The germline gives CDR1 SEHNR, CDR2 FQNEAQ (reference sequence). There are 16 residues in the CDR3. The entire variable domain, with the rest obtained from reference TRBV7-9 and TRBJ2-1, is as follows: DTGVSQNPRHKITKRGQNVTFRCDPISEHNRLYWYRQTLGQGPEFLTYFQNEAQLEKSRLLSDRFSAERPKGSFSTLEIQRTEQGDSAMYLCASRAWAGAAYNEQFFGPGTRLTVL.

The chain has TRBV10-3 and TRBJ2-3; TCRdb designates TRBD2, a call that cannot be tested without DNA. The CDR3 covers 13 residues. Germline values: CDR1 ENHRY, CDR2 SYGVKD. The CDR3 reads CALGSGGADTQYF.

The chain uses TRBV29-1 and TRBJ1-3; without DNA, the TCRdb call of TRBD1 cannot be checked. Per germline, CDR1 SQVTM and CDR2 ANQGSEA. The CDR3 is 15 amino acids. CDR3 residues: CSAVTGPNSGNTIYF.

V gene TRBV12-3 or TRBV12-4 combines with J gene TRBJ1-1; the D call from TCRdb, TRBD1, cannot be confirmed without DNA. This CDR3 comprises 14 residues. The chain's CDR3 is CASSSPLSNTEAFF.

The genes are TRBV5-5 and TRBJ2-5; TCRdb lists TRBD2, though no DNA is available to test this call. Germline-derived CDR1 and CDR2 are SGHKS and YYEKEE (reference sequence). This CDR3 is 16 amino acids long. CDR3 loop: CASSLEAGGSRETQYF. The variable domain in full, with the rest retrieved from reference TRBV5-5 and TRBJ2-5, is DAGVTQSPTHLIKTRGQQVTLRCSPISGHKSVSWYQQVLGQGPQFIFQYYEKEERGRGNFPDRFSARQFPNYSSELNVNALLLGDSALYLCASSLEAGGSRETQYFGPGTRLLVL.

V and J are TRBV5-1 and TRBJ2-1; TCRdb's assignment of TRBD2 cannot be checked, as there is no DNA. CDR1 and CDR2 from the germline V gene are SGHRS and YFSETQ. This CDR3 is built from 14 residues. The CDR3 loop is CASTPRSGSNEQFF.

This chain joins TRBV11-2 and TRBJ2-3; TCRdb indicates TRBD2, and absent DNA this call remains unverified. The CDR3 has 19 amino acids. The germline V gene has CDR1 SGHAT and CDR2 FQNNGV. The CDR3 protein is CASSKPFPSTSGSTDTQYF.